This TCR beta chain was observed in a study of chemoradiotherapy in HPV16-positive cancers. Repeated repertoire sampling spanned the course of chemoradiotherapy. CDR1 and CDR2 from the germline V gene are SGHRS and YFSETQ. V dropped 3 bases and J dropped 5; count of bases not matched to a gene: 5. CDR3 length: 16 residues. The repertoire was sequenced with immunoSEQ multiplex PCR; TCRdb's copy has only in-frame clones and lacks some. The table lists around 30,000 clones, roughly nine tenths of them singletons. The chain has TRBV5-1 and TRBJ2-2; 12 nucleotides agree with TRBD2. The starting material was blood, obtained from a patient who underwent chemoradiotherapy. This sequence originates from a human donor with HPV-associated anogenital cancer. In DNA form, the CDR3 reads TGCGCCAGCAGCTCCGGACTAGCGGGAAATACCGGGGAGCTGTTTTTT. As protein: CASSSGLAGNTGELFF.